This TCR beta chain was retrieved from a study of OX40 agonist ivuxolimab in advanced cancers. Study-level background: Age averaged 60 years (range roughly 20 to 90), and 80% to 90% were male.

The ends were cut back, 5 bases at V and 2 bases at J, with 13 bases in the middle. This CDR3 spans 15 amino acids. Germline V gives CDR1 SNHLY, CDR2 FYNNEI. Study-level results: Expanded peripheral T cell antigen specificity was not determined.

TCRdb's copy holds only in-frame clones and misses some; the assay was immunoSEQ multiplex PCR. Altogether roughly 44,000 clones are present, approximately 80% being singletons, with the ten largest covering 6.5% to 8%. In regard to this clone: Its antigen is not known.

Samples of blood were obtained at baseline, on cycle 4 day 1, and on cycle 7 day 1. The receptor was derived from an adult with an advanced solid tumor such as melanoma, head and neck, liver or kidney cancer. This chain connects TRBV2 to TRBJ1-3; D might be TRBD1 (6 bases). The sequences come from CD4+ or CD8+ T cells sorted from blood, collected in a trial of the OX40 agonist ivuxolimab. The DNA of the CDR3 is TGTGCCAGCAGTTCGACTGCAGGGGCTGGAAACACCATATATTTT. Residues: CASSSTAGAGNTIYF.